A selection of T cell receptor beta chains follows, all from one sample in a study of T-cell memory formation after mild COVID-19. One entry per CDR3 protein, called by TCRdb with MiXCR from the 5' RACE reads. Here the sample spans under 300,000 distinct CDR3 sequences, approximately 7.6% being singletons. The specimen sequenced was PBMCs or a T cell subset sorted from them (not recorded which). These receptors came from a man aged 18 to 29 who had mild COVID-19 (a few samples of this study predate the infection). Cell type and time point are not known. Both conserved end residues are part of each CDR3.

V	J	CDR3
TRBV4-3	TRBJ2-2	CASSLLEVTGELFF
TRBV7-2	TRBJ2-1	CASSRTSGDYNEQFF
TRBV20-1	TRBJ1-5	CSASAGVSNQPQHF
TRBV7-2	TRBJ2-4	CASSAEGAGAKNIQYF
TRBV12-3/TRBV12-4	TRBJ1-6	CASSWNRASNSPLHF
TRBV7-2	TRBJ1-5	CASSLQGAKMQPQHF
TRBV6-2/TRBV6-3	TRBJ2-3	CASSSQGVRTDTQYF
TRBV28	TRBJ2-5	CASSSPGTSATQYF
TRBV7-2	TRBJ1-6	CASVLRTGSNSPLHF
TRBV7-8	TRBJ2-2	CASSSRVPGELFF
TRBV20-1	TRBJ1-5	CSANNRGQPQHF
TRBV7-6	TRBJ2-5	CASSPTNLETQYF
TRBV20-1	TRBJ1-5	CSVTGNSNQPQHF
TRBV12-3/TRBV12-4	TRBJ1-4	CASSSSLPGKEKLFF